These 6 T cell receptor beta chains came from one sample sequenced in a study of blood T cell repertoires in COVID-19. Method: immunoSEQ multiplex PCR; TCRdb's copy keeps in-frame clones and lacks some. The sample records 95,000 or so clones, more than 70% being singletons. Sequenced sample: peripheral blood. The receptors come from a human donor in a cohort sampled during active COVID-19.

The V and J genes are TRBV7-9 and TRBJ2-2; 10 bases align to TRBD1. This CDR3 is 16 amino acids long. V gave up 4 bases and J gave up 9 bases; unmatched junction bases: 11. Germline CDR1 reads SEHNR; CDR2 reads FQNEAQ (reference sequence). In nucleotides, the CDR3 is TGTGCCAGCAGCTGGGGGGACAGGGGATCGTTGCGGGAGCTGTTTTTT. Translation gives CASSWGDRGSLRELFF.

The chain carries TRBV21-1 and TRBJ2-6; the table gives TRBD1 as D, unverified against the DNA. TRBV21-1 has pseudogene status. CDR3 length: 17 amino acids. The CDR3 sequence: CASSAGQGLSGANVLTF. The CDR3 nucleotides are TGTGCCAGCAGCGCGGGACAGGGCCTCTCTGGGGCCAACGTCCTGACTTTC.

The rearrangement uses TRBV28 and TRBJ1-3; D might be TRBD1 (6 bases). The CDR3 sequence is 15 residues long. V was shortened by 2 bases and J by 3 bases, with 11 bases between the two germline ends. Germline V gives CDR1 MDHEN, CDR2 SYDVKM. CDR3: CASSLAGDGGNTIYF. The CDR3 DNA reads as TGTGCCAGCAGTTTAGCAGGGGATGGTGGAAACACCATATATTTT.

The CDR3 reads CASGLEGPVKDTQYF. The CDR3 DNA is TGTGCCAGCGGGCTGGAGGGGCCGGTAAAAGATACGCAGTATTTT. The chain uses TRBV7-9 and TRBJ2-3, with a tentative D call TRBD2 (6 bases). The CDR3 has 15 residues. The germline gives CDR1 SEHNR, CDR2 FQNEAQ (reference sequence). Trimming removed 8 bases from V and 5 bases from J, with 20 bases in between.

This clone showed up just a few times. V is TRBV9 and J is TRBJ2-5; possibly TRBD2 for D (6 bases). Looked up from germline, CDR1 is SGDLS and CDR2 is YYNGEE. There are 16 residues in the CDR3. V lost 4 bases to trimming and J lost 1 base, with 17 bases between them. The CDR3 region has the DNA TGTGCCAGCAGCCCCCAAGGAGGGCGAATCCAAGAGACCCAGTACTTC. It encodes CASSPQGGRIQETQYF.

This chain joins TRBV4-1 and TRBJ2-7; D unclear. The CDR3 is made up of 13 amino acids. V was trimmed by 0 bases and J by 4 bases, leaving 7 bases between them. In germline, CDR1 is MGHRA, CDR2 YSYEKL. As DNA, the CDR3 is TGCGCCAGCAGCCAAGATTTCGGTTACGAGCAGTACTTC. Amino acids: CASSQDFGYEQYF.